Sequencing of this TCR beta chain was carried out in a study of beta chain features in type 1 diabetes (dated by TCRdb to 2016 to 2018). Some background on the complete study: Mean age, gender distribution, total cell number and subset yield did not differ between patients and healthy donors. The study compared TCRB repertoires of sorted circulating CD4+ T cell subsets between recently diagnosed type 1 diabetes patients and matched healthy donors. A total of roughly 100,000,000 sorted cells were examined across all samples, and the number of cells per subset was strongly correlated with RNA yield. Naive and central memory subsets were obtained from all 30 or so donors, but regulatory and stem cell-like memory subsets were isolated from only 8 patients and about 8 healthy donors. The research as a whole found: Fewer insertions and more nucleotide deletions at VDJ recombination sites were observed in patients with type 1 diabetes, implying thymic rearrangement abnormalities. Shorter templates might have been favored by PCR, but patient and control samples were amplified and corrected together, so both groups would have been affected equally by any skew. Because small numbers of individuals were included in the HLA sub-analyses, any influence of HLA type on TCRB rearrangement was left unresolved. Because cDNA was sequenced instead of genomic DNA, activated cells with high expression could be over-represented, although the groups did not differ in activation or CD3 levels. In all four CD4+ subsets, TCRB CDR3 length was moderately but significantly shorter in type 1 diabetes patients. Naive, central memory and regulatory TCRB repertoires appeared to be more similar among patients than among healthy donors.

Each donor gave one peripheral blood draw, around 100 mL on average, collected into heparinised tubes. Naive, central memory, regulatory and stem cell-like memory CD4+ T cells were sorted on a BD FACSAria II using a panel including CD45RO, CCR7, CD25, CD127, CD95 and CD27. Purity was above 98% for every sorted population. Right away, PBMCs were isolated by Lymphoprep density gradient centrifugation and were stained directly, with no culture step. To minimize batch effects, samples were stained and sorted in pairs, one healthy donor with one patient per experiment. The germline ends are 18 bases apart after V is trimmed by 6 bases and J by 4 bases. The CDR3 measures 15 amino acids from cysteine to phenylalanine. Just the 45-base CDR3 DNA is kept, in frame starting at base 1. From the germline V gene, CDR1 is SNHLY and CDR2 is FYNNEI. The High Capacity cDNA Reverse Transcription Kit was used to reverse transcribe all of the isolated RNA, meaning that expressed TCRB transcripts were what got sequenced. Deep immunoSEQ sequencing was performed on naive, central memory and regulatory T cell samples, with an average of roughly 3.3 million total reads per sample. After sorted cells were lysed in RLT buffer, RNA was extracted with DNase-treated RNeasy Micro or Mini kits, with the choice depending on cell number. To prevent cross-contamination, each cell subset was processed individually, whereas patient and healthy donor samples were processed jointly. Using the immunoSEQ multiplex PCR, TCRB sequences were amplified from cDNA into 87-bp fragments spanning the CDR3 region. Sequencing of the amplicons was performed on the Illumina HiSeq platform. In the original analysis: PCR bias was computationally corrected using synthetic template baselines, reads within Hamming distance 2 were collapsed, and singletons that could not be merged were discarded. Reads were aligned to IMGT to assign V, D and J genes, CDR3 length, and insertions or deletions at six rearrangement sites. Clonotype counts were normalized to sorted cell number within each subset before computing true diversity and Gini coefficients with the tcR R package. Repertoire sharing was quantified using the overlap coefficient calculated on TCRB nucleotide sequences. As a proxy for the pre-selection repertoire, out-of-frame TCRB sequences from naive cells were analyzed. This is the immuneACCESS table as TCRdb keeps it, with only in-frame sequences that have V and J called. A part of the clones is gone; compared with another copy, unresolved V genes explain less than half, and the rest is unexplained. That table gives V, J and clone size, and the DNA gave D and trimming. For this sample there are a few hundred thousand clones; 30% appear just once. The top ten clones comprise about 0.06% of the sample.

Comments on this clone: No antigen is known for it. No base-level quality is on record; no much larger clone is a single base apart.

Sequencing was carried out using naive CD4+ T cells from blood. The cell subset or site label here, explained by the study, means: true naive CD4+ T cells. The V and J segments used are TRBV2 and TRBJ1-2, and perhaps TRBD1 as D gene, on 5 matching bases. The TCR comes from a man younger than 30 in good health. The CDR3 amino acid sequence is: CASRIDSSPVYGYTF. The DNA sequence reads TGTGCCAGCAGGATTGACAGCTCCCCCGTCTATGGCTACACCTTC.